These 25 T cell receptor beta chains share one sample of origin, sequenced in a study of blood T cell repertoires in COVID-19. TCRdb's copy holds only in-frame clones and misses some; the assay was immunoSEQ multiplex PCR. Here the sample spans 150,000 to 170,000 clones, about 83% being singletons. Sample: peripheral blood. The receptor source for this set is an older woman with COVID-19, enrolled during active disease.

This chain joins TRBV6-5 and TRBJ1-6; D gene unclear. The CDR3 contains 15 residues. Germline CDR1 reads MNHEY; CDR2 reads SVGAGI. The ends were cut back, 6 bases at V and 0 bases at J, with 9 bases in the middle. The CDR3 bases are TGTGCCAGCAGGCCAGACAACTCCTATAATTCACCCCTCCACTTT. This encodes CASRPDNSYNSPLHF.

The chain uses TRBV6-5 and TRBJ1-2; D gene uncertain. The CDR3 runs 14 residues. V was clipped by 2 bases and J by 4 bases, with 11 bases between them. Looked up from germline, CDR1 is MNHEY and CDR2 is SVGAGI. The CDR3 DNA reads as TGTGCCAGCAGTTACGTTAGGAACAGCTATGGCTACACCTTC. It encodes CASSYVRNSYGYTF.

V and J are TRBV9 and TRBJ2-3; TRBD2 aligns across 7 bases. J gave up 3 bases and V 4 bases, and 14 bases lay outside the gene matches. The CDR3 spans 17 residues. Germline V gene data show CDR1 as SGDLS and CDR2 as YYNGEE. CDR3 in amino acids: CASSPAPLAAGTDTQYF. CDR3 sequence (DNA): TGTGCCAGCAGCCCAGCCCCTCTAGCGGCCGGTACAGATACGCAGTATTTT.

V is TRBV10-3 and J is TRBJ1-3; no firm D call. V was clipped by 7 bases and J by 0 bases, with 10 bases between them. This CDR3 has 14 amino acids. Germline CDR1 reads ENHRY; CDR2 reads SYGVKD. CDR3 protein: CAINTSRSGNTIYF. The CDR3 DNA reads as TGTGCCATCAATACCAGTCGCTCTGGAAACACCATATATTTT.

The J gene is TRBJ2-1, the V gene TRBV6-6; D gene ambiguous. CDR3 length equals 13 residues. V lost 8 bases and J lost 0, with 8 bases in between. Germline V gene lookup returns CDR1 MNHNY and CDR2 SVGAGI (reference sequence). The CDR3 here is CASGPSSYNEQFF. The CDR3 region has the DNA TGTGCCAGCGGTCCGAGCTCCTACAATGAGCAGTTCTTC.

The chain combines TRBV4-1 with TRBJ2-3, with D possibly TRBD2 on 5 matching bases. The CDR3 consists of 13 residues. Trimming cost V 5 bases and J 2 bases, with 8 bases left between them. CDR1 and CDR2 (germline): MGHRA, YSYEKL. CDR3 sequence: CASSYGDTDTQYF. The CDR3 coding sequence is TGCGCCAGCAGCTACGGGGACACAGATACGCAGTATTTT.

This CDR3 is CASSLTPGSGAFF. The DNA for the CDR3 is TGTGCCAGCAGCTTAACCCCAGGTAGTGGCGCTTTCTTT. This chain joins TRBV11-3 and TRBJ1-1; D is unclear. Between the trimmed V and J ends, which lost 2 bases and 11 bases, there was a span of 15 bases. Germline-derived CDR1 and CDR2 are SGHNT and YENEEA. The CDR3 runs 13 residues.

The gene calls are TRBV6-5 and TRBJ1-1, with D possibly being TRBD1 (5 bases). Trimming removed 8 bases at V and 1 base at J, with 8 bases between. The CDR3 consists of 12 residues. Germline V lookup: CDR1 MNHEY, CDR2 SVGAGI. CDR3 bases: TGTGCCAGCTCCACAGGGAACACTGAAGCTTTCTTT. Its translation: CASSTGNTEAFF.

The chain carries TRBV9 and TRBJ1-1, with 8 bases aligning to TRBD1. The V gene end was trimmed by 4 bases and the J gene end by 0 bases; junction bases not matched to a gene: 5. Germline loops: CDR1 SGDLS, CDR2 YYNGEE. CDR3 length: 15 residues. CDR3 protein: CASSKGGQVNTEAFF. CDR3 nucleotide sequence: TGTGCCAGCAGCAAGGGGGGACAGGTGAACACTGAAGCTTTCTTT.

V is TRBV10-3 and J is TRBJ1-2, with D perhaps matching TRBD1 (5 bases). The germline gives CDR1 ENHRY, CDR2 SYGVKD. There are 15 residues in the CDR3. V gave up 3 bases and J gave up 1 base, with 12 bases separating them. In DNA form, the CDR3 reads TGTGCCATCAGTGATCACAAACAGGTTAACTATGGCTACACCTTC. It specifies CAISDHKQVNYGYTF.

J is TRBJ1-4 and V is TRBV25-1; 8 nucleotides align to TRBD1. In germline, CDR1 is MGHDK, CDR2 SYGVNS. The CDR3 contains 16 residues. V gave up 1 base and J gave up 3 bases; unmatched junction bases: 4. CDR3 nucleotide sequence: TGTGCCAGCAGTGAATCAGGACAGGGAGCTAATGAAAAACTGTTTTTT. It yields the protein CASSESGQGANEKLFF. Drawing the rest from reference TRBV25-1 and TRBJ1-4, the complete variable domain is EADIYQTPRYLVIGTGKKITLECSQTMGHDKMYWYQQDPGMELHLIHYSYGVNSTEKGDLSSESTVSRIRTEHFPLTLESARPSHTSQYLCASSESGQGANEKLFFGSGTQLSVL.

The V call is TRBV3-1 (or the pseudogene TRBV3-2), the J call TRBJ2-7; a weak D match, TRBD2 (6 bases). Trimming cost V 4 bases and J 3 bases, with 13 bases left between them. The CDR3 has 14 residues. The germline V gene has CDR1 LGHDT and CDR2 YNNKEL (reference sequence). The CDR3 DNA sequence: TGTGCCAGCAGCCCCCCGAATAGCGGCTACGAGCAGTACTTC. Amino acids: CASSPPNSGYEQYF.

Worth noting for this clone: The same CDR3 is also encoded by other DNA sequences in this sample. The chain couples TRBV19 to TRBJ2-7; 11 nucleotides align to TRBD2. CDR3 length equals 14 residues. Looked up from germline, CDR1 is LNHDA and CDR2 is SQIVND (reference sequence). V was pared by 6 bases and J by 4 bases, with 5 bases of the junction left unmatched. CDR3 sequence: CASSAGTSGYEQYF. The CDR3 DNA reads TGTGCCAGTAGCGCCGGGACTAGCGGTTACGAGCAGTACTTC. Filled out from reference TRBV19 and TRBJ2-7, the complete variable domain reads DGGITQSPKYLFRKEGQNVTLSCEQNLNHDAMYWYRQDPGQGLRLIYYSQIVNDFQKGDIAEGYSVSREKKESFPLTVTSAQKNPTAFYLCASSAGTSGYEQYFGPGTRLTVT.

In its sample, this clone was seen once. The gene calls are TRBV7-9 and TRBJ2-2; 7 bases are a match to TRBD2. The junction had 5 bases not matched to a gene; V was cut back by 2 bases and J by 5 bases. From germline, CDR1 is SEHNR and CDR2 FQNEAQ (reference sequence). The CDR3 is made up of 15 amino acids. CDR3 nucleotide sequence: TGTGCCAGCAGCTTAACCCACGGGGGGACCGGGGAGCTGTTTTTT. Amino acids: CASSLTHGGTGELFF.

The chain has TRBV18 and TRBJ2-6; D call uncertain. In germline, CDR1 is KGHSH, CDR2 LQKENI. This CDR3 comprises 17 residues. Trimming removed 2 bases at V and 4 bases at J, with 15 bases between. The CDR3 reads CASSPKLRSSGANVLTF. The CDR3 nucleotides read TGTGCCAGCTCACCAAAGCTGAGGTCTTCAGGGGCCAACGTCCTGACTTTC.

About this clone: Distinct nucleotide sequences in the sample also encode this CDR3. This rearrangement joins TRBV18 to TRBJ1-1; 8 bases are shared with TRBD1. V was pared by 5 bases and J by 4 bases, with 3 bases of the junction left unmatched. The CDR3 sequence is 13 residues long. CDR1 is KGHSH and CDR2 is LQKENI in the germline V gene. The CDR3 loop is CASSTGGGTEAFF. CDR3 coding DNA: TGTGCCAGCTCAACAGGGGGGGGCACTGAAGCTTTCTTT.

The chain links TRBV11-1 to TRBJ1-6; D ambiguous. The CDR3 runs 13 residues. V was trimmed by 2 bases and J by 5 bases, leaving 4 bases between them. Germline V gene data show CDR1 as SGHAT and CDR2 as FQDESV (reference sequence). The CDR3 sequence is CASSLIDNSPLHF. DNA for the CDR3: TGTGCCAGCAGCTTAATAGATAATTCACCCCTCCACTTT.

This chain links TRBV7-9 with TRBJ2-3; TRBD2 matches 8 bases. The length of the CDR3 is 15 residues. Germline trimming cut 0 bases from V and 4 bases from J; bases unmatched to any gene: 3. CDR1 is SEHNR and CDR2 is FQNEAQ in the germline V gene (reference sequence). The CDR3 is CASSLAGLEADTQYF. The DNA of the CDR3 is TGTGCCAGCAGCTTAGCGGGACTAGAGGCAGATACGCAGTATTTT.

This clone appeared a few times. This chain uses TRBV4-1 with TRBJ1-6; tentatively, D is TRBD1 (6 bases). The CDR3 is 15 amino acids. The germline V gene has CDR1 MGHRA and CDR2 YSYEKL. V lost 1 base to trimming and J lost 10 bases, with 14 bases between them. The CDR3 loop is CASSQGRGWESPLHF. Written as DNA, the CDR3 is TGCGCCAGCAGCCAAGGAAGGGGGTGGGAATCACCCCTCCACTTT.

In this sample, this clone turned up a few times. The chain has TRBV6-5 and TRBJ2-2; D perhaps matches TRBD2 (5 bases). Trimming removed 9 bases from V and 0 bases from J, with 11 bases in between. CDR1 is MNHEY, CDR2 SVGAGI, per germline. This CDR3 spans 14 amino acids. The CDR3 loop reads CASRIGTNTGELFF. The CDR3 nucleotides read TGTGCCAGTAGGATCGGGACGAACACCGGGGAGCTGTTTTTT.

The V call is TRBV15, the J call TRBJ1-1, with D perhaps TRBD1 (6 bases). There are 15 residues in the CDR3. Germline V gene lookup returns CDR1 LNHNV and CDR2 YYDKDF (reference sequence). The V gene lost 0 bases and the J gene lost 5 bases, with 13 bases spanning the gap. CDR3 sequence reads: CATSRDAGAGTEAFF. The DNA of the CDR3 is TGTGCCACCAGCAGAGACGCAGGGGCAGGTACTGAAGCTTTCTTT.

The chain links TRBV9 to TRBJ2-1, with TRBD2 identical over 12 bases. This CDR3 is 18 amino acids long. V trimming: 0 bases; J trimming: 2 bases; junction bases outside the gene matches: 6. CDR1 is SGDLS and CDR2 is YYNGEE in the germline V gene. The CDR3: CASSVGLAGGPTYNEQFF. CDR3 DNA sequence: TGTGCCAGCAGCGTAGGGCTAGCGGGAGGGCCGACCTACAATGAGCAGTTCTTC.

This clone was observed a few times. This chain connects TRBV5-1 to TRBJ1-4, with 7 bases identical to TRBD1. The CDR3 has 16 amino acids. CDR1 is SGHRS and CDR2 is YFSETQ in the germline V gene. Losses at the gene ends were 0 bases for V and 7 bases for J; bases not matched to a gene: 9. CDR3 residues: CASSLAGGGGGEKLFF. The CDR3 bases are TGCGCCAGCAGCTTGGCAGGGGGAGGAGGTGGTGAAAAACTGTTTTTT. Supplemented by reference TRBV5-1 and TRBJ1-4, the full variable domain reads KAGVTQTPRYLIKTRGQQVTLSCSPISGHRSVSWYQQTPGQGLQFLFEYFSETQRNKGNFPGRFSGRQFSNSRSEMNVSTLELGDSALYLCASSLAGGGGGEKLFFGSGTQLSVL.

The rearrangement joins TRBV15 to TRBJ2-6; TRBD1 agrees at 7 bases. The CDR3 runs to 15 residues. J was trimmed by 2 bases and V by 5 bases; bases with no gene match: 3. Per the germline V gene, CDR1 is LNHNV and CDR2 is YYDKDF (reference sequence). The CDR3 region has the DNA TGTGCCACCAGCGAAGGGGGCGCTGGGGCCAACGTCCTGACTTTC. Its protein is CATSEGGAGANVLTF.

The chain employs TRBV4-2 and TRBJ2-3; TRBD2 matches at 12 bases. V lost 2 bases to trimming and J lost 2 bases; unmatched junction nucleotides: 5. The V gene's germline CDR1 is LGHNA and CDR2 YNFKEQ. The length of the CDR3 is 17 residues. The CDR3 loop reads CASSQTGLAGNTDTQYF. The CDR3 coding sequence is TGTGCCAGCAGCCAAACAGGACTAGCGGGAAACACAGATACGCAGTATTTT.